A selection of T cell receptor beta chains follows, all from one sample in a study of a mutant IDH1 vaccine in newly diagnosed glioma. Profiling relied on immunoSEQ multiplex PCR, and the TCRdb table lists in-frame clones only, not all of them. The table lists some 25,000 clones, roughly 80% of them singletons, with approximately 9.5% in the top ten. Their specific antigens are unknown. The specimen was PBMCs, collected from a glioma patient whose treatment included an IDH1 peptide vaccine. The receptors come from a woman younger than 35 with glioma. The CDR3 runs from the conserved cysteine through the conserved F or W. A D gene is named only where the DNA matches it firmly. Size is stated for part of the rows, as once, few or many counts, or as a class when the clone is expanded.

j_call d_call v_call clone_size cdr3_aa cdr3_nt
TRBJ2-5 TRBD2 TRBV5-1 NA CASSLGTSGQETQYF TGCGCCAGCAGCTTGGGGACTAGCGGACAAGAGACCCAGTACTTC
TRBJ2-5 TRBD2 TRBV7-2 NA CASSSWASGGQETQYF TGTGCCAGCAGCTCTTGGGCTAGCGGGGGACAAGAGACCCAGTACTTC
TRBJ2-5 NA TRBV27 NA CASSSGQRGETQYF TGTGCCAGCAGTTCGGGACAGCGGGGAGAGACCCAGTACTTC
TRBJ2-1 TRBD1 TRBV30 NA CAWSAGQGVTEQFF TGTGCCTGGAGTGCCGGACAGGGAGTCACTGAGCAGTTCTTC
TRBJ2-1 TRBD2 TRBV2 NA CASIPGLAINEQFF TGTGCCAGCATACCGGGACTAGCTATCAATGAGCAGTTCTTC
TRBJ2-1 NA TRBV10-3 once CAITQSGSVEQFF TGTGCCATCACCCAATCCGGGAGCGTTGAGCAGTTCTTC
TRBJ2-5 NA TRBV29-1 NA CSVERSGARTQYF TGCAGCGTTGAAAGGTCAGGGGCTAGGACCCAGTACTTC
TRBJ2-3 NA TRBV2 NA CASRPTTSTDTQYF TGTGCCAGCAGACCTACGACTAGCACAGATACGCAGTATTTT
TRBJ2-7 TRBD2 TRBV19 NA CATGTSVTYEQYF TGTGCCACTGGGACTAGCGTAACCTACGAGCAGTACTTC
TRBJ2-7 NA TRBV10-3 NA CAIRPSEGSYEQYF TGTGCCATCAGGCCCAGTGAGGGCTCCTACGAGCAGTACTTC
TRBJ1-4 TRBD1 TRBV11-2 NA CASSLGVAGGREKLFF TGTGCCAGCAGCTTAGGTGTGGCAGGGGGAAGGGAAAAACTGTTTTTT
TRBJ2-7 NA TRBV6-1 NA CASSGENRVGYEQYF TGTGCCAGCAGTGGGGAGAACAGGGTAGGTTACGAGCAGTACTTC
TRBJ1-1 TRBD1 TRBV6-1 NA CASSELPTGQGFYEAFF TGTGCCAGCAGTGAATTACCTACGGGACAGGGCTTTTATGAAGCTTTCTTT
TRBJ1-4 NA TRBV7-9 NA CASRPRTAGTNEKLFF TGTGCCAGCAGACCGAGGACAGCCGGAACTAATGAAAAACTGTTTTTT
TRBJ2-7 TRBD1 TRBV27 NA CASSYGTVLNEQYF TGTGCCAGCAGTTACGGGACAGTCTTGAACGAGCAGTACTTC
TRBJ1-1 NA TRBV5-1 NA CASSLGEESAFF TGCGCCAGCAGCTTGGGAGAGGAGTCGGCTTTCTTT
TRBJ1-2 NA TRBV11-2 NA CASSLGGGSNYGYTF TGTGCCAGCAGCTTAGGTGGAGGGAGTAACTATGGCTACACCTTC
TRBJ2-5 NA TRBV9 NA CASSAPGETQYF TGTGCCAGCAGCGCTCCCGGTGAGACCCAGTACTTC
TRBJ2-3 TRBD2 TRBV6-6 NA CASSYQAGGRTDTQYF TGTGCCAGCAGTTACCAAGCGGGGGGGCGAACAGATACGCAGTATTTT
TRBJ2-5 NA TRBV28 few CASSSLLETQYF TGTGCCAGCAGTTCGTTATTAGAGACCCAGTACTTC
TRBJ1-5 TRBD1 TRBV10-3 NA CAISEGDRGNQPQHF TGTGCCATCAGTGAGGGTGACAGGGGGAATCAGCCCCAGCATTTT
TRBJ2-1 NA TRBV28 few CASSLGLGNEQFF TGTGCCAGCAGTTTAGGCCTAGGCAATGAGCAGTTCTTC
TRBJ1-4 TRBD1 TRBV14 NA CASSHTGTANEKLFF TGTGCCAGCAGCCATACCGGGACAGCAAATGAAAAACTGTTTTTT
TRBJ2-2 NA TRBV4-1 NA CASSQVSGTGELFF TGCGCCAGCAGCCAAGTCTCAGGGACCGGGGAGCTGTTTTTT
TRBJ2-3 NA TRBV5-1 NA CASTTGRPSTDTQYF TGCGCCAGCACCACGGGACGCCCTAGCACAGATACGCAGTATTTT
TRBJ2-3 TRBD2 TRBV6-5 NA CASSPGLAFVDTQYF TGTGCCAGCAGTCCGGGACTAGCTTTTGTGGATACGCAGTATTTT
TRBJ2-3 TRBD2 TRBV9 NA CASSLKRGGLDTQYF TGTGCCAGCAGCTTAAAGCGGGGGGGCCTGGATACGCAGTATTTT
TRBJ1-4 NA TRBV7-2 NA CASSLQGTQPNEKLFF TGTGCCAGCAGCTTACAAGGGACACAACCCAATGAAAAACTGTTTTTT
TRBJ1-1 NA TRBV13 once CASSLKGEARRAFF TGTGCCAGCAGCTTAAAGGGGGAGGCCCGAAGGGCTTTCTTT